One and the same sample provided the 10 T cell receptor beta chains below, sequenced in a study of shared clonotypes between healthy human individuals. TCRdb's table, derived via immunoSEQ multiplex PCR, lists solely in-frame clones and lacks some. The data show just over 2,000,000 clones, about 95% seen once. Sample: naive CD4+ T cells sorted from blood. Subset described: CD45RA+ positively selected. These receptors were collected from a man between 18 and 35 years old in good health.

The V and J genes are TRBV6-1 and TRBJ1-2, with 8 nucleotides matching TRBD1. V was clipped by 3 bases and J by 2 bases; unmatched bases: 14. The germline V gene has CDR1 MNHNS and CDR2 SASEGT. The CDR3 spans 18 residues. CDR3 nucleotides: TGTGCCAGCAGTGATGCCGGGGGACAGGTTAAGGGGAACTATGGCTACACCTTC. It specifies CASSDAGGQVKGNYGYTF.

The chain couples TRBV10-3 to TRBJ1-1, with no clear D. This CDR3 is built from 12 residues. Trimming removed 6 bases from V and 3 bases from J, with 8 bases in between. Germline loops: CDR1 ENHRY, CDR2 SYGVKD. CDR3 region: CAIRGFDTEAFF. The CDR3 bases are TGTGCCATCAGGGGGTTCGACACTGAAGCTTTCTTT.

This chain uses TRBV2 with TRBJ2-7; D ambiguous. V lost 5 bases, J lost 0 bases, and 11 bases lay in between. CDR1 and CDR2 from the germline V gene are SNHLY and FYNNEI. This CDR3 has 14 residues. The CDR3 DNA is TGTGCCAGCAGTCAGACTGAGAGCTCCTACGAGCAGTACTTC. Translated, it gives CASSQTESSYEQYF.

Points on this clone: Within the sample, other DNA sequences also encode this same CDR3. The chain employs TRBV29-1 and TRBJ1-1, with D uncertain. The germline V and J ends were trimmed by 6 bases and 0 bases, with 11 bases remaining between them. This CDR3 spans 13 amino acids. Germline V gene lookup returns CDR1 SQVTM and CDR2 ANQGSEA. DNA for the CDR3: TGCAGCGTCGCCGGACGGCTGAACACTGAAGCTTTCTTT. This sequence encodes CSVAGRLNTEAFF.

The chain is built from TRBV6-6 and TRBJ2-5, with a weak D call TRBD2 (5 bases). The CDR3 totals 13 residues. CDR1 and CDR2 (germline): MNHNY, SVGAGI (reference sequence). V shed 4 bases and J shed 4 bases, with 10 bases lying between them. The CDR3 DNA reads as TGTGCCAGCAGTTTTGTGGGGAGAGAGACCCAGTACTTC. This codes for CASSFVGRETQYF.

The J gene is TRBJ1-2, the V gene TRBV5-4; D gene unclear. Per the germline V gene, CDR1 is SGHNT and CDR2 is YYREEE (reference sequence). V was cut by 4 bases and J by 3 bases, with 19 bases left in between. The length of the CDR3 is 16 residues. The CDR3: CASSHGPGKADYGYTF. The CDR3 region has the DNA TGTGCCAGCAGCCACGGGCCTGGGAAAGCGGACTATGGCTACACCTTC.

This rearrangement joins TRBV6-5 to TRBJ1-1; the D is unclear. CDR1 is MNHEY, CDR2 SVGAGI, per germline. With 0 bases removed from V and 0 bases from J, the gap between germline ends came to 8 bases. This CDR3 comprises 15 residues. This CDR3 is CASSYSLVVNTEAFF. The CDR3 DNA is TGTGCCAGCAGTTACTCATTGGTGGTGAACACTGAAGCTTTCTTT.

This chain links TRBV5-4 with TRBJ2-3; 7 nucleotides match TRBD2. V was clipped by 5 bases and J by 1 base; unmatched bases: 7. The CDR3 has 15 amino acids. Germline CDR1 reads SGHNT; CDR2 reads YYREEE (reference sequence). DNA for the CDR3: TGTGCCAGCAGTTCGCGGGGGAAGGGCACAGATACGCAGTATTTT. This translates into CASSSRGKGTDTQYF.

The chain combines TRBV25-1 with TRBJ1-2, with D uncertain. The ends were cut back, 7 bases at V and 0 bases at J, with 6 bases in the middle. Germline loops: CDR1 MGHDK, CDR2 SYGVNS. This CDR3 has 12 residues. CDR3 sequence reads: CASTSSNYGYTF. CDR3 nucleotide sequence: TGTGCCAGCACCTCATCTAACTATGGCTACACCTTC.

CDR3 sequence reads: CASSATGAHEQYF. The DNA of the CDR3 is TGCGCCAGCAGTGCTACAGGGGCCCACGAGCAGTACTTC. V and J are TRBV5-1 and TRBJ2-7; 7 bases match TRBD1. V lost 5 bases to trimming and J lost 5 bases; unmatched junction nucleotides: 7. The length of the CDR3 is 13 residues. Germline V gene lookup returns CDR1 SGHRS and CDR2 YFSETQ.